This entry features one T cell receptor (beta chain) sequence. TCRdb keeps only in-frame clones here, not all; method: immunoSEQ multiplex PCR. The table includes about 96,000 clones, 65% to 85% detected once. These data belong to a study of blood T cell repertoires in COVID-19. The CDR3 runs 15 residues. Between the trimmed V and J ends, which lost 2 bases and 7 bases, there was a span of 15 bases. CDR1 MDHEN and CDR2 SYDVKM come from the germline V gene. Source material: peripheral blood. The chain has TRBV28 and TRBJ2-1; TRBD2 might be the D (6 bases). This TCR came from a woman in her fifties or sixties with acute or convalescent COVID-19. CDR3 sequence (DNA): TGTGCCAGCAGTTTAGGGGGGTCGGCGGGGAATGAGCAGTTCTTC. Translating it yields CASSLGGSAGNEQFF.